This TCR beta chain stems from a study of T cells in Graves' hyperthyroidism and ophthalmopathy. About the study: At the time of initial diagnosis and before any treatment, peripheral blood was collected.

Findings of the study overall: Ophthalmopathy, as predicted by the model, came a median 6.5 months after the prediction.

Deletions cut 7 bases from V and 2 bases from J, with 8 bases between. The CDR3 runs to 13 residues. As for this clonotype: Its antigen is not known.

The CDR3 regions of TCR beta were amplified from RNA transcripts. The HTBI primer set drove a first-round RT-PCR of the TCR CDR3. Each CDR3 protein is one row after TCRdb ran MiXCR on the multiplex PCR reads. The repertoire consists of hundreds of thousands of distinct CDR3 sequences, with roughly 17% occurring once and the leading ten covering approximately 18%. The rearrangement links TRBV12-3 or TRBV12-4 to TRBJ2-2, with D possibly TRBD1 on 6 matching bases. The TCR was taken from a woman under 30 with Graves' hyperthyroidism. The sequenced material came from blood. CDR3 residues: CASTDSNTGELFF. CDR3 coding DNA: TGTGCCAGCACGGACAGCAACACCGGGGAGCTGTTTTTT.